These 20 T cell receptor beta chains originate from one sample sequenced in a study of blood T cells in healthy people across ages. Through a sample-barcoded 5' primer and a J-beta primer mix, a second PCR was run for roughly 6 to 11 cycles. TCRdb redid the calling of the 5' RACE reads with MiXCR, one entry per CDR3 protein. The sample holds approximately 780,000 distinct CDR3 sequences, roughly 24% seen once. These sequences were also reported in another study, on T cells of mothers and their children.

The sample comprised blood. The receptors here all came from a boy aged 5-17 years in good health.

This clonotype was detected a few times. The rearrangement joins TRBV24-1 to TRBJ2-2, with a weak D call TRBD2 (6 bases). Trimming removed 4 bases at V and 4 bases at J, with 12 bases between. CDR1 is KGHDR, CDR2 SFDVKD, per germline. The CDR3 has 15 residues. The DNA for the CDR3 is TGTGCCACCAGTGACCCGGGGGAAGGCACCGGGGAGCTGTTTTTT. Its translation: CATSDPGEGTGELFF.

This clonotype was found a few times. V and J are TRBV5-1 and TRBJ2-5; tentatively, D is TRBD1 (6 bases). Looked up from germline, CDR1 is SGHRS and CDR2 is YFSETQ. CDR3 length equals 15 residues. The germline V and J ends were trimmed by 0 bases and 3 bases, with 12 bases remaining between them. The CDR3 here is CASSLGWTVKETQYF. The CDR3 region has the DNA TGCGCCAGCAGCTTGGGGTGGACAGTGAAAGAGACCCAGTACTTC.

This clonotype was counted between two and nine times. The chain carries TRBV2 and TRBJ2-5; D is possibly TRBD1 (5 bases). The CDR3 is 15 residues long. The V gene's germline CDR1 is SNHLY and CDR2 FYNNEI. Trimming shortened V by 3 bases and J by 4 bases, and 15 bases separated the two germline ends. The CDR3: CASSEVRQSLETQYF. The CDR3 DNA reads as TGTGCCAGCAGTGAGGTTCGACAGTCCCTAGAGACCCAGTACTTC.

The CDR3 nucleotides read TGTGCCAGCAGTTTGGGGCGGCTTAGCACAGATACGCAGTATTTT. It codes for CASSLGRLSTDTQYF. J is TRBJ2-3 and V is TRBV27; D is perhaps TRBD1 (5 bases). CDR1 and CDR2 (germline): MNHEY, SMNVEV (reference sequence). This CDR3 is built from 15 residues. The V end was cut by 3 bases, the J end by 0 bases, with 10 bases between.

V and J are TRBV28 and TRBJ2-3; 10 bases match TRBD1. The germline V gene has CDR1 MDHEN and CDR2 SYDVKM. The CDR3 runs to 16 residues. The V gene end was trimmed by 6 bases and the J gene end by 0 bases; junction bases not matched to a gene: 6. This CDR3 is CASSLPGQGSTDTQYF. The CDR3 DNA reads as TGTGCCAGCAGCCTTCCGGGACAGGGGAGCACAGATACGCAGTATTTT.

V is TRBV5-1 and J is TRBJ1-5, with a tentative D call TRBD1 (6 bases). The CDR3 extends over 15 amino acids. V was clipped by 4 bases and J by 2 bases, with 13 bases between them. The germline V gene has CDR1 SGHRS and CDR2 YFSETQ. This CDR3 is CASSKSGEGNQPQHF. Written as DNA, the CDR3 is TGCGCCAGCAGCAAATCAGGGGAGGGCAATCAGCCCCAGCATTTT.

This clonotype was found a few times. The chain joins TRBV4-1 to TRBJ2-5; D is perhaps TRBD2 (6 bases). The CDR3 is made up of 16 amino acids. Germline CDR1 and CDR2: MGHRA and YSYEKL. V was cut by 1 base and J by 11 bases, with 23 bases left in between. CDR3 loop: CASSQAPREVTREQYF. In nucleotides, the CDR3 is TGCGCCAGCAGCCAAGCCCCCAGGGAGGTAACCCGGGAGCAGTACTTC.

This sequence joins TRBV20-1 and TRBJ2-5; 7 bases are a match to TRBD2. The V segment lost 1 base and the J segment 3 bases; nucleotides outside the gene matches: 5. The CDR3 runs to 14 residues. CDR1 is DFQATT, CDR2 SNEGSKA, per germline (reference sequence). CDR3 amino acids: CSARGGGSEETQYF. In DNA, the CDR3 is TGCAGTGCTAGAGGCGGGGGTTCCGAAGAGACCCAGTACTTC.

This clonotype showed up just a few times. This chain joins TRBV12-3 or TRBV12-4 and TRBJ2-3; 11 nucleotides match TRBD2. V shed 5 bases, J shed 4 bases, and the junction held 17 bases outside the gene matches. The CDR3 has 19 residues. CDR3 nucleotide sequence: TGTGCCAGCAGTGCCTTCGACACTTCACTAGCGGGAGTTTCAGATACGCAGTATTTT. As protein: CASSAFDTSLAGVSDTQYF.

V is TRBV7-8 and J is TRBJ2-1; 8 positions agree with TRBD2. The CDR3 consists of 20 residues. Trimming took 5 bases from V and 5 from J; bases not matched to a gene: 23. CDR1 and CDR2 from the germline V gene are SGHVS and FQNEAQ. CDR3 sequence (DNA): TGTGCCAGCAGCCACTCTATGGCGGGGGGACTTATAGTGTGGAACAATGAGCAGTTCTTC. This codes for CASSHSMAGGLIVWNNEQFF. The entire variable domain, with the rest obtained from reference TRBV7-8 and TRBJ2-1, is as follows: GAGVSQSPRYKVAKRGQDVALRCDPISGHVSLFWYQQALGQGPEFLTYFQNEAQLDKSGLPSDRFFAERPEGSVSTLKIQRTQQEDSAVYLCASSHSMAGGLIVWNNEQFFGPGTRLTVL.

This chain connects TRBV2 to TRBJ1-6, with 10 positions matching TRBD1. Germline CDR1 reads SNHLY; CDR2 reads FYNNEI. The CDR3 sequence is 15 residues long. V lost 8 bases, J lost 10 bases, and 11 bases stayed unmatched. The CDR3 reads CASGIPGQGNSPLHF. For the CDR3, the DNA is TGTGCCAGCGGGATCCCGGGACAGGGGAACTCACCCCTCCACTTT.

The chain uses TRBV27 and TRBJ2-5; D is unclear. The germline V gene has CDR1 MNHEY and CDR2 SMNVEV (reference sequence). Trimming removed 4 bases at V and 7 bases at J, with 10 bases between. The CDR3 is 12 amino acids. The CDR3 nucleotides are TGTGCCAGCAGTTCCCCGGCCACGACCCAGTACTTC. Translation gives CASSSPATTQYF.

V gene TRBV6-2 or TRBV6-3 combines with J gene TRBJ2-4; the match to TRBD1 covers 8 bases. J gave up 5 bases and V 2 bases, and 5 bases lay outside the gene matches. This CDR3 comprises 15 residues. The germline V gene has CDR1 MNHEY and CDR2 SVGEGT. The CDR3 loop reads CASSYNRGYENIQYF. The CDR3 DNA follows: TGTGCCAGCAGTTACAACAGGGGGTACGAAAACATTCAGTACTTC.

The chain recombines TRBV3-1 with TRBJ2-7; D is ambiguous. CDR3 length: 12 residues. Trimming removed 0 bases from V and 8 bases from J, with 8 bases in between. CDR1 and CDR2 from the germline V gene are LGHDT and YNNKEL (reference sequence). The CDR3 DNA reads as TGTGCCAGCAGCCAAGATGAAGAAAAGCAGTACTTC. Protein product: CASSQDEEKQYF.

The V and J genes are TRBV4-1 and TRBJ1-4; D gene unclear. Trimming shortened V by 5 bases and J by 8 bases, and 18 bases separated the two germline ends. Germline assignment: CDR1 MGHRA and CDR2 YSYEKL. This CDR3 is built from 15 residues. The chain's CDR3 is CASSSPLVVQEKLFF. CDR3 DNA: TGCGCCAGCAGCTCCCCTTTGGTCGTTCAGGAAAAACTGTTTTTT.

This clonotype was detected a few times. The CDR3 DNA is TGCAGTGCTAGAGGATTAGATGGCGGCTATGGCTACACCTTC. It encodes CSARGLDGGYGYTF. This chain connects TRBV20-1 to TRBJ1-2; D uncertain. The CDR3 runs to 14 residues. Germline CDR1 DFQATT, CDR2 SNEGSKA (reference sequence). Trimming took off 1 base at V and 4 bases at J, with 13 bases between the two ends.

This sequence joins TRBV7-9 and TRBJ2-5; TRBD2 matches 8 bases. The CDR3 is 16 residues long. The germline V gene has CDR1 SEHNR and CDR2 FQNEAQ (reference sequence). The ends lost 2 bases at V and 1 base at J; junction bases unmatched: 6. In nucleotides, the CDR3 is TGTGCCAGCAGCTTATCGGGACTAGTCGGCCAAGAGACCCAGTACTTC. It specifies CASSLSGLVGQETQYF.

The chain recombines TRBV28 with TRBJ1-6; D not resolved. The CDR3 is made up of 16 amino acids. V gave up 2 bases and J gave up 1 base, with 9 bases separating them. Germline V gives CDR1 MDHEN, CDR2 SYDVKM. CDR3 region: CASSLIGISYNSPLHF. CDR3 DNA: TGTGCCAGCAGTTTAATCGGGATATCCTATAATTCACCCCTCCACTTT.

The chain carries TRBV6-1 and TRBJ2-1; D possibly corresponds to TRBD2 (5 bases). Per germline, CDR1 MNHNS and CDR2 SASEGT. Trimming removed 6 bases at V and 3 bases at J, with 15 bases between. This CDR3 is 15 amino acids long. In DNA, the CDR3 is TGTGCCAGCAGAGGGAGTGGTTTAGGCTACAATGAGCAGTTCTTC. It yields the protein CASRGSGLGYNEQFF.

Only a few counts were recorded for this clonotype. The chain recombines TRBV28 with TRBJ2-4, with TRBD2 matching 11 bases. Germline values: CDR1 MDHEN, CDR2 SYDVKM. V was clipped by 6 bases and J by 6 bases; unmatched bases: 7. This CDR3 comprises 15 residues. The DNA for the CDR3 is TGTGCCAGCAGCTTAGCGGGAGGGCCCCTAAACATTCAGTACTTC. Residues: CASSLAGGPLNIQYF.